This T cell receptor beta chain was found in a study of T cells in Graves' hyperthyroidism and ophthalmopathy. The CDR3 length is 15 residues. Between the trimmed V and J ends, which lost 7 bases and 7 bases, there was a span of 20 bases. The germline V gene has CDR1 MNHNS and CDR2 SASEGT. This clonotype appeared many times. What it recognizes is unknown. Together with thyroid ultrasound, orbital computed tomography, serum thyroxine and TRAb, clinical symptoms were used for diagnoses. Study-level points and caveats: Most thyroid clonotypes that were expanded above 0.001 also turned up in blood.

From RNA transcripts, TCR beta CDR3 regions were amplified. The study used the HTBI primer set for a first-round RT-PCR of the TCR CDR3. TCRdb re-derived calls from the multiplex PCR reads in MiXCR, one entry per CDR3 protein. The table shows about 290,000 distinct CDR3 sequences, with roughly a fifth occurring only once. Material: blood. The source of this sequence is a man aged 50 to 59 with Graves' ophthalmopathy. The chain combines TRBV6-1 with TRBJ2-1; a possible D gene is TRBD2 (6 bases). The CDR3 sequence is CASTVGAWRANEQFF. The CDR3 DNA reads TGTGCCAGCACAGTAGGGGCCTGGAGGGCGAATGAGCAGTTCTTC.